The present T cell receptor (beta chain) was sequenced within a study of T cell clonotyping in hematopoietic cell transplantation. Sequenced by immunoSEQ multiplex PCR; TCRdb stores in-frame clones only, minus some. The table records about 16,000 clones, roughly 93% of them present only once. In regard to this clone: Antigen unknown.

CDR3 length: 13 amino acids. With 0 bases removed from V and 1 base from J, the gap between germline ends came to 4 bases. Germline lookup yields CDR1 SGHRS and CDR2 YFSETQ. Indicated time point: recipient sample about 28 days before transplant, after cytoreduction. Whole-study findings and limits: At the given depth, recipient repertoires were over 95% de novo clonotypes.

The sequenced sample was peripheral blood mononuclear cells, obtained before stem cell transplant. The TCR comes from a man in his late teens or twenties with biphenotypic leukemia. Some clones in this sample may be carry-over from other donors' samples. The chain is built from TRBV5-1 and TRBJ1-1; D remains unclear. The CDR3 sequence: CASSLEGNTEAFF. In DNA, the CDR3 is TGCGCCAGCAGCTTGGAGGGGAACACTGAAGCTTTCTTT.